The sequence of this T cell receptor beta chain was determined in a study of Graves' ophthalmopathy and Graves' hyperthyroidism. Study information: Researchers obtained peripheral blood at initial diagnosis, before any treatment had begun.

Between the trimmed V and J ends, which lost 3 bases and 8 bases, there was a span of 10 bases. Germline V lookup: CDR1 LGHNA, CDR2 YSLEER. This CDR3 is 13 amino acids long. RNA served as the template for amplifying TCR beta CDR3 regions. HTBI primers were used in a first-round RT-PCR, which preceded a second-round multiplex PCR. TCRdb analysed the multiplex PCR reads with MiXCR anew, one entry per CDR3 protein. In the table there are about 640,000 distinct CDR3 sequences, roughly 39% of which are singletons. Ophthalmopathy donors showed moderate-to-severe activity, CAS ≥3, NOSPECS ≥4 and a duration under 3 months. Diagnoses were established from clinical symptoms, serum thyroxine, TRAb, thyroid ultrasound and orbital computed tomography.

The clonotype was recovered from an adult man with Graves' ophthalmopathy. Sequencing was done on a sample of peripheral blood. The V call is TRBV4-3, the J call TRBJ2-2, with D possibly matching TRBD1 (6 bases). The CDR3 reads CASSHPRGGELFF. As DNA, the CDR3 is TGCGCCAGCAGCCATCCCAGGGGAGGGGAGCTGTTTTTT.